The TCR beta chain described here comes from a study of blood T cells in healthy people across ages. Findings and limits, study-wide: Measured against age, TCR beta diversity per million T cells decreased in a roughly linear manner. Both naive CD4+ cell counts and diversity were greater in long-lived donors than in aged donors. A conclusive naive versus antigen-experienced comparison was prevented by the unsorted PBMCs. Possibly, changes in expanded clonotypes were confounded because donor CMV status was unknown.

A second 7 to 11 cycle PCR used barcoded and J-beta primers. TCRdb used MiXCR to reprocess the 5' RACE reads, holding one entry per CDR3 protein. The repertoire includes around 600,000 distinct CDR3 sequences, 47% of them detected once, and 20% to 25% sits in the top ten. V was clipped by 4 bases and J by 5 bases; unmatched bases: 8. This CDR3 region has 15 residues. The germline CDR1 and CDR2 sequences are SGHTA and FQGNSA. This clonotype was picked up a small number of times. What it binds is not known. The sample comprised blood. The TCR comes from a man of 80 years or more in good health. The rearrangement joins TRBV7-2 to TRBJ2-5; 9 nucleotides match TRBD1. The DNA of the CDR3 is TGTGCCAGCAGCTCCAACAGGGGGCGTCGGGAGACCCAGTACTTC. Encoded protein: CASSSNRGRRETQYF.